These 18 T cell receptor beta chains came from one sample sequenced in a study of radiation and T cells in renal cell carcinoma. TCRdb keeps only in-frame clones here, not all; method: immunoSEQ multiplex PCR. The data contain about 64,000 clones, roughly 80% of them singletons. Described time point: blood 4 weeks post-SBRT, at nephrectomy. The treatment was: 15 Gy SBRT to primary tumor, nephrectomy 4 weeks later. Source: blood, taken from a patient whose treatment included radiotherapy and nephrectomy. These receptor sequences come from a man aged 55 to 69 with renal cell carcinoma.

This chain joins TRBV7-6 and TRBJ1-2; the D is unclear. CDR3 size: 16 residues. Deletions cut 5 bases from V and 5 bases from J, with 21 bases between. The germline V gene encodes CDR1 SGHVS and CDR2 FNYEAQ. The CDR3 sequence: CASSLWSREGGYGYTF. The CDR3 DNA is TGTGCCAGCAGCCTTTGGTCGCGGGAAGGAGGGTATGGCTACACCTTC.

This clone occurred a few times. The chain carries TRBV19 and TRBJ2-3, with 11 bases identical to TRBD2. This CDR3 is built from 17 residues. Germline V CDR1 and CDR2: LNHDA, SQIVND (reference sequence). The junction had 9 bases not matched to a gene; V was cut back by 7 bases and J by 0 bases. The CDR3 loop reads CASTEPGTSGSTDTQYF. CDR3 DNA: TGTGCCAGTACCGAACCCGGGACTAGCGGTAGCACAGATACGCAGTATTTT. Looking up the rest from reference TRBV19 and TRBJ2-3 gives the full variable domain: DGGITQSPKYLFRKEGQNVTLSCEQNLNHDAMYWYRQDPGQGLRLIYYSQIVNDFQKGDIAEGYSVSREKKESFPLTVTSAQKNPTAFYLCASTEPGTSGSTDTQYFGPGTRLTVL.

The chain combines TRBV6-6 with TRBJ2-7; no clear D gene. Germline CDR1 is MNHNY and CDR2 is SVGAGI (reference sequence). This CDR3 spans 12 amino acids. V was clipped by 2 bases and J by 5 bases, with 7 bases between them. The CDR3 sequence is CASSYGTHEQYV. CDR3 coding DNA: TGTGCCAGCAGTTACGGTACCCACGAGCAGTACGTC.

This clone was seen only once. The chain is built from TRBV29-1 and TRBJ1-2, with TRBD1 as a possible D gene (6 bases). The CDR3 runs 13 residues. Trimming cost V 3 bases and J 3 bases, with 11 bases left between them. Germline assignment: CDR1 SQVTM and CDR2 ANQGSEA. The CDR3: CSVDRGADYGYTF. As DNA, the CDR3 is TGCAGCGTTGATCGGGGGGCGGACTATGGCTACACCTTC.

This clone has just one count. V is TRBV30 and J is TRBJ2-5, with D possibly being TRBD1 or TRBD2 (5 bases each). In germline, CDR1 is GTSNPN, CDR2 SVGIG (reference sequence). V shed 2 bases and J shed 1 base, with 8 bases lying between them. The CDR3 length is 13 residues. The CDR3 loop is CAWSRDLQETQYF. The DNA of the CDR3 is TGTGCCTGGAGTCGGGACCTCCAAGAGACCCAGTACTTC. Supplemented by reference TRBV30 and TRBJ2-5, the full variable domain reads SQTIHQWPATLVQPVGSPLSLECTVEGTSNPNLYWYRQAAGRGLQLLFYSVGIGQISSEVPQNLSASRPQDRQFILSSKKLLLSDSGFYLCAWSRDLQETQYFGPGTRLLVL.

With regard to this clone: The final CDR3 position lacks the conserved phenylalanine or tryptophan, pointing to a likely read error. No DNA is shown, since the ends of the CDR3 on it are uncertain; the CDR3 is the one TCRdb lists. This chain uses TRBV29-1 with TRBJ2-7; the table's D call of TRBD1 was not tested on the DNA. Per germline, CDR1 SQVTM and CDR2 ANQGSEA. Including both end residues, the CDR3 is 11 amino acids long. CDR3 sequence: CSVEEGTGVRL.

The chain employs TRBV7-7 and TRBJ2-1; either TRBD1 or TRBD2 may supply D (5 bases each). V dropped 5 bases and J dropped 9 bases, with 20 bases sitting between them. Looked up from germline, CDR1 is SSHAT and CDR2 is FNYEAQ (reference sequence). CDR3 size: 15 residues. The CDR3 reads CASSTGPQGDGEQFF. The CDR3 DNA follows: TGTGCCAGCAGCACCGGGCCCCAAGGGGACGGTGAGCAGTTCTTC.

The J gene is TRBJ1-1, the V gene TRBV6-5; D call uncertain. Germline V CDR1 and CDR2: MNHEY, SVGAGI. The V and J ends lost 7 bases and 5 bases respectively, with 14 bases between them. The CDR3 length is 13 residues. CDR3 loop: CASTWAGGTEAFF. The CDR3 nucleotides read TGTGCCAGCACTTGGGCAGGAGGGACTGAAGCTTTCTTT.

This clone was seen only a few times. This sequence joins TRBV5-1 and TRBJ2-1, with 9 nucleotides matching TRBD2. With V trimmed by 6 bases and J by 3 bases, 16 bases remained unmatched. The CDR3 is made up of 18 amino acids. CDR1 is SGHRS, CDR2 YFSETQ, per germline. CDR3 sequence reads: CASTRGSSGATLYNEQFF. CDR3 coding DNA: TGCGCCAGCACTCGGGGGTCTAGCGGGGCGACCCTCTACAATGAGCAGTTCTTC.

The J gene is TRBJ1-3, the V gene TRBV5-6; the D is unclear. Trimming pared 4 bases from V and 0 bases from J, leaving 14 bases between. The V gene's germline CDR1 is SGHDT and CDR2 YYEEEE. CDR3 length: 16 residues. The DNA for the CDR3 is TGTGCCAGCAGCATGGATCCGGGAAACTCTGGAAACACCATATATTTT. It specifies CASSMDPGNSGNTIYF.

The genes are TRBV5-6 and TRBJ2-6, with D tentatively TRBD2 (5 bases). The CDR3 contains 16 residues. The germline V and J ends were trimmed by 1 base and 3 bases, with 11 bases remaining between them. Germline values: CDR1 SGHDT, CDR2 YYEEEE. CDR3 in DNA: TGTGCCAGCAGCTTGATCGGGGTGTTTGGGGCCAACGTCCTGACTTTC. Amino acids: CASSLIGVFGANVLTF.

Only one count was recorded for this clone. The gene calls are TRBV5-1 and TRBJ1-1; D is ambiguous. V was cut by 4 bases and J by 0 bases, with 7 bases left in between. Germline lookup yields CDR1 SGHRS and CDR2 YFSETQ. The CDR3 runs 13 residues. The CDR3, as DNA: TGCGCCAGCAGCCAACGGATGAACACTGAAGCTTTCTTT. Translation: CASSQRMNTEAFF.

The V and J genes are TRBV7-2 and TRBJ2-3, with 13 positions matching TRBD2. Trimming took 2 bases from V and 2 from J; bases not matched to a gene: 7. Germline lookup yields CDR1 SGHTA and CDR2 FQGNSA. The CDR3 is 18 amino acids. The CDR3 DNA is TGTGCCAGCAGCTTATGGAGACTAGCGGGGGGACTCACAGATACGCAGTATTTT. It is translated as CASSLWRLAGGLTDTQYF.

This chain connects TRBV2 to TRBJ1-2; 10 bases agree with TRBD1. This CDR3 comprises 12 residues. Germline V lookup: CDR1 SNHLY, CDR2 FYNNEI. V was clipped by 6 bases and J by 8 bases; unmatched bases: 3. The CDR3 nucleotides read TGTGCCAGCAGGACAGGGGGCGGAGGCTACACCTTC. Protein sequence: CASRTGGGGYTF.

The V call is TRBV15, the J call TRBJ1-2; no clear D. The ends were cut back, 1 base at V and 5 bases at J, with 5 bases in the middle. There are 12 residues in the CDR3. The V gene's germline CDR1 is LNHNV and CDR2 YYDKDF (reference sequence). The CDR3 loop is CATSRAGYGYTF. Here the CDR3 DNA reads TGTGCCACCAGCAGAGCCGGTTATGGCTACACCTTC.

The rearrangement links TRBV7-2 to TRBJ2-5, with a possible D match to TRBD2 (5 bases). V gave up 1 base and J gave up 3 bases, with 9 bases separating them. CDR1 and CDR2 (germline): SGHTA, FQGNSA. This CDR3 comprises 14 residues. CDR3: CASSLVGREETQYF. CDR3 coding DNA: TGTGCCAGCAGCTTAGTTGGGCGGGAAGAGACCCAGTACTTC.

This chain connects TRBV6-6 to TRBJ1-1; D call uncertain. Germline assignment: CDR1 MNHNY and CDR2 SVGAGI (reference sequence). This CDR3 is built from 14 residues. The V gene lost 0 bases and the J gene lost 1 base, with 6 bases spanning the gap. The CDR3 is CASSYSIANTEAFF. CDR3 nucleotide sequence: TGTGCCAGCAGTTACTCGATTGCGAACACTGAAGCTTTCTTT.

This chain links TRBV7-2 with TRBJ1-1; 10 nucleotides match TRBD1. J lost 0 bases, V lost 5 bases, and 6 bases had no gene match. Germline V lookup: CDR1 SGHTA, CDR2 FQGNSA. The CDR3 is 16 residues long. The CDR3 sequence: CASSPWDRGLNTEAFF. For the CDR3, the DNA is TGTGCCAGCAGCCCCTGGGACAGGGGCTTGAACACTGAAGCTTTCTTT.